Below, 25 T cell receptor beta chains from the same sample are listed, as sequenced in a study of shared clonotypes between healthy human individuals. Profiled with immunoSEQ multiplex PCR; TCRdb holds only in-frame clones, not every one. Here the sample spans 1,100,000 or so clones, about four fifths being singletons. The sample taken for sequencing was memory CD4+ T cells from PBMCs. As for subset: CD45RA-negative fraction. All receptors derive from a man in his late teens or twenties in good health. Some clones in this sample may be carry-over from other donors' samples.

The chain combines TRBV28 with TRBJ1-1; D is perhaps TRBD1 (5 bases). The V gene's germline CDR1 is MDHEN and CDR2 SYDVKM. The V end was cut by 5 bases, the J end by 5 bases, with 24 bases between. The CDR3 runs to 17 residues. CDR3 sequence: CASSTNGRGRRGTEAFF. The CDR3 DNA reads TGTGCCAGCAGTACCAATGGACGGGGCCGACGGGGGACTGAAGCTTTCTTT. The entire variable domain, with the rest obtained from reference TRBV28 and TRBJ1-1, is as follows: DVKVTQSSRYLVKRTGEKVFLECVQDMDHENMFWYRQDPGLGLRLIYFSYDVKMKEKGDIPEGYSVSREKKERFSLILESASTNQTSMYLCASSTNGRGRRGTEAFFGQGTRLTVV.

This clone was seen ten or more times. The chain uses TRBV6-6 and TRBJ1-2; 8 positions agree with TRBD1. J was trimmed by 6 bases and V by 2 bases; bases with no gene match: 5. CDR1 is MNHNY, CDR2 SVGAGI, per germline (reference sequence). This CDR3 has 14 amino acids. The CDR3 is CASSYGTGSDGYTF. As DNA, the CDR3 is TGTGCCAGCAGTTACGGGACAGGTAGTGATGGCTACACCTTC.

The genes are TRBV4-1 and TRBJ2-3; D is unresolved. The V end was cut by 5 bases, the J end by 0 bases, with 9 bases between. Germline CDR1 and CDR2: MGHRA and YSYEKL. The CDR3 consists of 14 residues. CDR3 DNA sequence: TGCGCCAGCAGCTTGGCGGAGAGCACAGATACGCAGTATTTT. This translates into CASSLAESTDTQYF.

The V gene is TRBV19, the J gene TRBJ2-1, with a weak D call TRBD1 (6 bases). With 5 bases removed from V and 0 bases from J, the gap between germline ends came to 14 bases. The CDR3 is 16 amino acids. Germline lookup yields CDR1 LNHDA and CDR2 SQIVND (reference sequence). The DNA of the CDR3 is TGTGCCAGTAGTCCCAGGGGATCTGACTCCTACAATGAGCAGTTCTTC. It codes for CASSPRGSDSYNEQFF.

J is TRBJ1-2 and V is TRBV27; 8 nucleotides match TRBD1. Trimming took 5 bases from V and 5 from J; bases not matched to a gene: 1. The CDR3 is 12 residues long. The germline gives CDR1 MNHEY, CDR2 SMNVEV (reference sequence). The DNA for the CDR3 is TGTGCCAGCAGTCGGACAGGGTATGGCTACACCTTC. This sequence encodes CASSRTGYGYTF.

CDR3 sequence: CASRPIQGEPGVEAFF. The CDR3 DNA follows: TGCGCCAGCCGCCCGATCCAGGGGGAACCGGGGGTTGAAGCTTTCTTT. J is TRBJ1-1 and V is TRBV5-1; 7 bases map to TRBD1. Losses at the gene ends were 7 bases for V and 7 bases for J; bases not matched to a gene: 19. The germline CDR1 and CDR2 sequences are SGHRS and YFSETQ. This CDR3 is built from 16 residues. Based on the CDR3 plus reference TRBV5-1 and TRBJ1-1, the full variable domain is KAGVTQTPRYLIKTRGQQVTLSCSPISGHRSVSWYQQTPGQGLQFLFEYFSETQRNKGNFPGRFSGRQFSNSRSEMNVSTLELGDSALYLCASRPIQGEPGVEAFFGQGTRLTVV.

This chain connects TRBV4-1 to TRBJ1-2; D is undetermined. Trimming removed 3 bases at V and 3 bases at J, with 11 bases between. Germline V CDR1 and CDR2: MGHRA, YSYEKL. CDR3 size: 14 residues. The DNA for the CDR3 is TGCGCCAGCAGCCAGTCGGACGTAGACTATGGCTACACCTTC. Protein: CASSQSDVDYGYTF.

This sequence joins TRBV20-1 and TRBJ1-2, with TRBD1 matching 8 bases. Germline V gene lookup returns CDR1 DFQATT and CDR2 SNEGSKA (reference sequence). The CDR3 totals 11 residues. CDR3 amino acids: CRARDRGGYTF. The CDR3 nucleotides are TGCAGGGCCAGAGACAGGGGCGGCTACACCTTC.

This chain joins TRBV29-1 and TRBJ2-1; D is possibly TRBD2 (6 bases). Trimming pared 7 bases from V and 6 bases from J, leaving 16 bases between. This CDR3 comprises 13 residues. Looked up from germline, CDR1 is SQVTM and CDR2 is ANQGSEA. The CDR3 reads CSAMPTSINEQFF. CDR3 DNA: TGCAGCGCCATGCCCACTAGCATCAATGAGCAGTTCTTC.

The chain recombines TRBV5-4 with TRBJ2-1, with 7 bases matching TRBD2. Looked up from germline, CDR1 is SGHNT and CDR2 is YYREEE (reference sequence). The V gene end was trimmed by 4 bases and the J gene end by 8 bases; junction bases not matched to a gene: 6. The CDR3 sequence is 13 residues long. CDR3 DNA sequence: TGTGCCAGCAGCGCGGGGGTTCGGGATGAGCAGTTCTTC. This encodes CASSAGVRDEQFF. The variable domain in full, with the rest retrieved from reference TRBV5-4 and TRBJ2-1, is ETGVTQSPTHLIKTRGQQVTLRCSSQSGHNTVSWYQQALGQGPQFIFQYYREEENGRGNFPPRFSGLQFPNYSSELNVNALELDDSALYLCASSAGVRDEQFFGPGTRLTVL.

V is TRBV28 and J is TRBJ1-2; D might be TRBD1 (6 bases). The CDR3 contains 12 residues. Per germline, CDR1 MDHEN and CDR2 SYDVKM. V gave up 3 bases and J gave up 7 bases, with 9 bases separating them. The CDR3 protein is CASSFSGVGYTF. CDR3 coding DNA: TGTGCCAGCAGTTTTTCAGGGGTTGGCTACACCTTC.

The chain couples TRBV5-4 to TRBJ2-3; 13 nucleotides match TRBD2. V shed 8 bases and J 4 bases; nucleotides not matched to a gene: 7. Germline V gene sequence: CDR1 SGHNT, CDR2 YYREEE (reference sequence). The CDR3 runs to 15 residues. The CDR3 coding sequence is TGTGCCAGTAGCCCGGGACTAGCGGGATCAGATACGCAGTATTTT. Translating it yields CASSPGLAGSDTQYF.

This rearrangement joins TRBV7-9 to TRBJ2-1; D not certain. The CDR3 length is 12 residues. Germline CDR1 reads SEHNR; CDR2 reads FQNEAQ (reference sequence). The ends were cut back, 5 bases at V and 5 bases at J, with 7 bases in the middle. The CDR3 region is CASSPTHNEQFF. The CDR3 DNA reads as TGTGCCAGCAGCCCCACCCACAATGAGCAGTTCTTC.

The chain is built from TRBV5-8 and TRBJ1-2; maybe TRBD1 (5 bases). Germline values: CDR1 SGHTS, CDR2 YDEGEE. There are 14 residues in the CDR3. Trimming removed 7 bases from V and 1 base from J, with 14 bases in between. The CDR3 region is CASGAGGDNYGYTF. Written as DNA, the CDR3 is TGTGCCAGCGGCGCGGGGGGAGATAACTATGGCTACACCTTC.

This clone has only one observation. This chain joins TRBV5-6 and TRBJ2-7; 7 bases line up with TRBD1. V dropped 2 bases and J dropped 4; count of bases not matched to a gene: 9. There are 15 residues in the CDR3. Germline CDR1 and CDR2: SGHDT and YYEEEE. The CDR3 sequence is CASSFPGQKPYEQYF. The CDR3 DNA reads TGTGCCAGCAGCTTTCCGGGACAGAAACCTTACGAGCAGTACTTC.

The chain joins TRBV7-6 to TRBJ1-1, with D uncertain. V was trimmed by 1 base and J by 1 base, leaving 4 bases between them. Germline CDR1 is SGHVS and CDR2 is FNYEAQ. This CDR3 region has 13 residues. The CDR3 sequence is CASSLVRNTEAFF. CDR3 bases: TGTGCCAGCAGCTTAGTGCGGAACACTGAAGCTTTCTTT.

This CDR3 reads CASSLSGNSENTIYF. In nucleotides, the CDR3 is TGTGCCAGCAGCTTATCAGGGAATTCGGAAAACACCATATATTTT. This rearrangement joins TRBV7-2 to TRBJ1-3; D possibly corresponds to TRBD1 (5 bases). CDR3 size: 15 residues. Deletions cut 2 bases from V and 6 bases from J, with 14 bases between. CDR1 is SGHTA and CDR2 is FQGNSA in the germline V gene.

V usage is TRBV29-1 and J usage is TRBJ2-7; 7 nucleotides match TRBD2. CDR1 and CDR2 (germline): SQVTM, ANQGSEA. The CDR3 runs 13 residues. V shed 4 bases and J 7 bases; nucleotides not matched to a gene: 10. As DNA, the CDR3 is TGCAGCGTTGGGCGGGAGCTGGGTTATGAGCAGTACTTC. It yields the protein CSVGRELGYEQYF.

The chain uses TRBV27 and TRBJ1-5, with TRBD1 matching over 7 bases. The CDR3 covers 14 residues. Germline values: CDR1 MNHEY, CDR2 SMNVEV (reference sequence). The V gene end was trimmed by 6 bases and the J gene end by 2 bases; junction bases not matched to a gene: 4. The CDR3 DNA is TGTGCCAGCAGGGCAGGGGGGGGCAATCAGCCCCAGCATTTT. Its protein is CASRAGGGNQPQHF.

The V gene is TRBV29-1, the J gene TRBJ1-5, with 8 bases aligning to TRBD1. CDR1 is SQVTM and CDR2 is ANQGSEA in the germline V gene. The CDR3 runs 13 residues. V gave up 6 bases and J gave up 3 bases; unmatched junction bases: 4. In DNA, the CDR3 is TGCAGCGTCGGGACAGGCACCAATCAGCCCCAGCATTTT. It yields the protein CSVGTGTNQPQHF.

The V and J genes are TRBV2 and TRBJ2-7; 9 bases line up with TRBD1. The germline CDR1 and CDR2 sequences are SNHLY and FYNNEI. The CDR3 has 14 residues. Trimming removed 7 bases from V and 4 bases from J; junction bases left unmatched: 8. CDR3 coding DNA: TGTGCCAGCAAACCGGGACAGGGTGTGTACGAGCAGTACTTC. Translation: CASKPGQGVYEQYF.

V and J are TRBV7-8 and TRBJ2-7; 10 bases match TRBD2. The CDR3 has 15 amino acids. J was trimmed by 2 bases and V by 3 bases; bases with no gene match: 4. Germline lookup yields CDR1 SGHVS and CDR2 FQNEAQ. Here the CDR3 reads CASSFRTSGAYEQYF. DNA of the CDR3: TGTGCCAGCAGCTTCCGGACTAGCGGCGCCTACGAGCAGTACTTC.

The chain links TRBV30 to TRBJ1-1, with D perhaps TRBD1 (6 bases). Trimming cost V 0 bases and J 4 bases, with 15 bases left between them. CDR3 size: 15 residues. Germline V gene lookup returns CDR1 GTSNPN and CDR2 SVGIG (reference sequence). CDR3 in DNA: TGTGCCTGGAGTGTACTTCAACAGGGAATCACTGAAGCTTTCTTT. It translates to CAWSVLQQGITEAFF.

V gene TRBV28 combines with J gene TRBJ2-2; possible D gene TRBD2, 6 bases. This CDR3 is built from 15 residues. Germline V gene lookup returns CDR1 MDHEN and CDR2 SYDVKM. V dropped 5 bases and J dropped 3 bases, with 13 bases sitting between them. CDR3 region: CASSRRTMYTGELFF. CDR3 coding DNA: TGTGCCAGCAGTCGAAGGACTATGTACACCGGGGAGCTGTTTTTT. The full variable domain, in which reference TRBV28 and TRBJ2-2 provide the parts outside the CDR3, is DVKVTQSSRYLVKRTGEKVFLECVQDMDHENMFWYRQDPGLGLRLIYFSYDVKMKEKGDIPEGYSVSREKKERFSLILESASTNQTSMYLCASSRRTMYTGELFFGEGSRLTVL.

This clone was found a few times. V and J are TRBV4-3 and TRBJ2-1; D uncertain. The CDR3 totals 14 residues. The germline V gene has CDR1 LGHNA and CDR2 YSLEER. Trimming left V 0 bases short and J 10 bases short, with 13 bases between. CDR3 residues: CASSQDRLANEQFF. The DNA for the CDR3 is TGCGCCAGCAGCCAAGATCGGTTAGCTAACGAGCAGTTCTTC.